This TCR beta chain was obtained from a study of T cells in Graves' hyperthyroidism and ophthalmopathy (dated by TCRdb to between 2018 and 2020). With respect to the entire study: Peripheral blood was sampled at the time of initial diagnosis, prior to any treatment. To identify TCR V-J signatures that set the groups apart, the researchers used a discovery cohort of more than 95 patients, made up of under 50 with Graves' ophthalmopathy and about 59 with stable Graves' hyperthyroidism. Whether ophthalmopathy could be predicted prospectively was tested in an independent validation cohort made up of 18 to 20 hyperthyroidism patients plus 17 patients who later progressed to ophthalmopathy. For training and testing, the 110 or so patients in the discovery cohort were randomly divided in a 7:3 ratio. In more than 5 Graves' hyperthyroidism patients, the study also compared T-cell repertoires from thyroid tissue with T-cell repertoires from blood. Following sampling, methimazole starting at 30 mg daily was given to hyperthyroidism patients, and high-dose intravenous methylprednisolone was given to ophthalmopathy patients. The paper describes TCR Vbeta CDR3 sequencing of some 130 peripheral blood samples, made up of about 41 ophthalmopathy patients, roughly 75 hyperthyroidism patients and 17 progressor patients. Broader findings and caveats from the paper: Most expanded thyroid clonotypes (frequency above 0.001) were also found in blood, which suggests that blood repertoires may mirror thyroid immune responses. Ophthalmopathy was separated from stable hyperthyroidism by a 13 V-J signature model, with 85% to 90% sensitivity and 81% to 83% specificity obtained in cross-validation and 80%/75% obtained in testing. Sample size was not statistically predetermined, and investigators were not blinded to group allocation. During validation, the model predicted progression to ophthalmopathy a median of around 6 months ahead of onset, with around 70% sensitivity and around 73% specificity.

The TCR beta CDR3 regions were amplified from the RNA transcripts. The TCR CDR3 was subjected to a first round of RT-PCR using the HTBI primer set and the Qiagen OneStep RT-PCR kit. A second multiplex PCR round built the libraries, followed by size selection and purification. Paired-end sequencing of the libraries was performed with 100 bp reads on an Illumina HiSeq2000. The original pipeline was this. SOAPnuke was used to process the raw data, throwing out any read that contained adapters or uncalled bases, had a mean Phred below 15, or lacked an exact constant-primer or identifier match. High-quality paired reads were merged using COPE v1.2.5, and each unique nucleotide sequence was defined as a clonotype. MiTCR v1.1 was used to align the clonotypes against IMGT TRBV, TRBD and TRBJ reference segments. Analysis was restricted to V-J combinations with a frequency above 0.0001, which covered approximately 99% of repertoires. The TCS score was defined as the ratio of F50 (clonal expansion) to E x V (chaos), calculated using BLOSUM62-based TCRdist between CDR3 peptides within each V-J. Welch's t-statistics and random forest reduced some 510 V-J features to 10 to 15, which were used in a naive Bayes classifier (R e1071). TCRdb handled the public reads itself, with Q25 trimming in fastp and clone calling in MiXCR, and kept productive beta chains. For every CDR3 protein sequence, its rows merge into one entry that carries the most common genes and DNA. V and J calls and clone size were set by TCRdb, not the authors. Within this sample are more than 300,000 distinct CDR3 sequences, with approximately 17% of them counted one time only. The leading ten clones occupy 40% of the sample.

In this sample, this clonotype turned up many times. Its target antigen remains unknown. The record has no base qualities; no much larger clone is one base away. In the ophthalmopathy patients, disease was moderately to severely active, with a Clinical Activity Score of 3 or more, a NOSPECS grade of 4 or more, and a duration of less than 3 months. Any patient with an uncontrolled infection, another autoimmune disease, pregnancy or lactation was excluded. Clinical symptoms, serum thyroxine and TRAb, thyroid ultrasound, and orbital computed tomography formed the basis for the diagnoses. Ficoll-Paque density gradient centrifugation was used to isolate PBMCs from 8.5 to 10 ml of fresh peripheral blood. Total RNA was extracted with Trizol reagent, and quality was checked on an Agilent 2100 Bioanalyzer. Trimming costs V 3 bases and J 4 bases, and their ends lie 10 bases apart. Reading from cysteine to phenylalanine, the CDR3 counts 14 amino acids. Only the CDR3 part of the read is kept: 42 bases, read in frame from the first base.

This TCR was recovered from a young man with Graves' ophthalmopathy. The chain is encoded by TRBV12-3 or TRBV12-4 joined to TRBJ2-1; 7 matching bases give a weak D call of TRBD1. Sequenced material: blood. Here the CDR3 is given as CASSLEGAYNEQFF. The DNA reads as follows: TGTGCCAGCAGTTTGGAGGGGGCTTACAATGAGCAGTTCTTC.